These T cell receptor beta chains were read from a single sample in a study of blood T cell repertoires in COVID-19. Assay: immunoSEQ multiplex PCR; the TCRdb copy retains only in-frame clones and omits some. Altogether about 150,000 clones are present, 88% being singletons, with the ten largest covering about 11%. Source material: peripheral blood. Every receptor here comes from a man aged 55 to 70 with active or convalescent COVID-19. Both conserved end residues are part of each CDR3. A D gene is named only where the DNA matches it firmly. Where a row states a size, it is once, few, many or the class of an expanded clone; other rows omit it.

TRBJ1-5	.	.	TRBV9	TGTGCCAGCAGCGAGACCCCAGGGCCTTATAGCAATCAGCCCCAGCATTTT	CASSETPGPYSNQPQHF
TRBJ1-1	.	.	TRBV4-2	TGTGCCAGCAGCCAAGATCTACTGGTGAACACTGAAGCTTTCTTT	CASSQDLLVNTEAFF
TRBJ2-5	once	.	TRBV9	TGTGCCAGCAGCGTTTCTCTCCAAGAGACCCAGTACTTC	CASSVSLQETQYF
TRBJ2-7	.	TRBD1	TRBV18	TGTGCCAGCTCACAAGGACAGGGCTCCGAGCAGTACTTC	CASSQGQGSEQYF
TRBJ1-1	.	.	TRBV12-3/TRBV12-4	TGTGCCAGCAGTTTTGGGGGCGCAGCTTTCTTT	CASSFGGAAFF
TRBJ2-7	.	TRBD2	TRBV4-2	TGTGCCAGCAGCCAAACGGGAGGGACCTACGAGCAGTACTTC	CASSQTGGTYEQYF
TRBJ1-1	.	.	TRBV6-5	TGTGCCAGCAACAGATGGGGACTCGGGGAGGAAGCTTTCTTT	CASNRWGLGEEAFF
TRBJ1-5	few	.	TRBV19	TGTGCCAGTAGTATACGGGAGGGAGGCAATCAGCCCCAGCATTTT	CASSIREGGNQPQHF
TRBJ2-1	.	.	TRBV21-1	TGTGCCAGCAGGACTGGGACTAGCGGGAGGGCCCACAATGAGCAGTTCTTC	CASRTGTSGRAHNEQFF
TRBJ2-3	once	TRBD1	TRBV24-1	TGTGCCACCAGTGGGGAGGGACAGGGCGGAGGAGATACGCAGTATTTT	CATSGEGQGGGDTQYF
TRBJ1-4	.	.	TRBV18	TGTGCCAGCTCACCAGGGCAGTATGAAAAACTGTTTTTT	CASSPGQYEKLFF
TRBJ2-3	.	TRBD2	TRBV24-1	TGTGCCACCAGTGCCTACCGTAGCGGGAGCGGCACAGATACGCAGTATTTT	CATSAYRSGSGTDTQYF
TRBJ2-7	once	.	TRBV18	TGTGCCAGCTCACCAGTCTCGGCGGGCTACGAGCAGTACTTC	CASSPVSAGYEQYF
TRBJ2-7	.	.	TRBV2	TGTGCCAGCAGCGAACCAGGACTACGATACGAGCAGTACTTC	CASSEPGLRYEQYF
TRBJ2-5	once	.	TRBV18	TGTGCCAGCTCACTGAAGATCCGGGACAAGTACCAAGAGACCCAGTACTTC	CASSLKIRDKYQETQYF
TRBJ2-3	once	.	TRBV10-1	TGCGCCAGCAAGGCAGGGACTAGCACAGATACGCAGTATTTT	CASKAGTSTDTQYF
TRBJ2-7	.	TRBD2	TRBV2	TGTGCCAGCACTAGCGGAGTGCCCCCCGAGCAGTACTTC	CASTSGVPPEQYF
TRBJ2-2	.	TRBD2	TRBV7-6	TGTGCCAGCAGCTCAACCTCCAGCGGGGTGAACACCGGGGAGCTGTTTTTT	CASSSTSSGVNTGELFF
TRBJ1-2	once	TRBD1	TRBV28	TGTGCCATCAGGAACAGGGGAAACTATGGCTACACCTTC	CAIRNRGNYGYTF
TRBJ2-3	.	.	TRBV10-1	TGCGCCAGCAGTGACAGGGTGGTAACAGATACGCAGTATTTT	CASSDRVVTDTQYF
TRBJ2-7	.	.	TRBV5-6	TGTGCCAGCAGTCGGGTGGGGGGATCAATGTACGAGCAGTACTTC	CASSRVGGSMYEQYF
TRBJ2-5	.	TRBD1	TRBV27	TGTGCCAGCAGTTCCGGGACAGGGGGTCAGGCGGAGACCCAGTACTTC	CASSSGTGGQAETQYF
TRBJ1-5	.	.	TRBV4-1	TGCGCCAGCAGCCAAGTCGTAGGGGGTATGAGCAATCAGCCCCAGCATTTT	CASSQVVGGMSNQPQHF
TRBJ2-7	once	TRBD2	TRBV7-9	TGTGCCAGCAGCCCAACTAGCGGGGCCTCCTACGAGCAGTACTTC	CASSPTSGASYEQYF
TRBJ2-7	.	.	TRBV28	TGTGCCAGCAGTCTCCGGTGGGAGCAGTACTTC	CASSLRWEQYF
TRBJ2-7	.	.	TRBV6-1	TGTGCCAGCAGTGAGGCTCACATCTACGAGCAGTACTTC	CASSEAHIYEQYF
TRBJ2-1	.	.	TRBV5-4	TGTGCCAGCAGCCTGGACTCGACAGTCGACAATGAGCAGTTCTTC	CASSLDSTVDNEQFF
TRBJ1-5	.	TRBD1	TRBV6-5	TGTGCCAGCGGTTTTGGACAGGGCAATCAGCCCCAGCATTTT	CASGFGQGNQPQHF
TRBJ2-7	.	.	TRBV27	TGTGCCAGCAGTCCGGGCGGGACAGCCTACGAGCAGTACTTC	CASSPGGTAYEQYF
TRBJ2-7	few	.	TRBV2	TGTGCCACCTCACAGGGGACGGGAGGGCCCTACGAGCAGTACTTC	CATSQGTGGPYEQYF
TRBJ2-5	.	.	TRBV24-1	TGTGCCACCAGTGACTCGACCCCGAGGGAGACCCAGTACTTC	CATSDSTPRETQYF
TRBJ1-2	.	TRBD1	TRBV9	TGTGCCAGCAGCATCCGGGACAGGGGACCCTATGGCTACACCTTC	CASSIRDRGPYGYTF
TRBJ2-7	.	TRBD2	TRBV28	TGTGCCAGCAGTCGCCCGACTAGCGGGAGGTACGAGCAGTACTTC	CASSRPTSGRYEQYF
TRBJ2-6	.	TRBD1	TRBV7-9	TGTGCCAGCAGCACCGGGACAGGGGGGTTGGGAAGCTCTGGGGCCAACGTCCTGACTTTC	CASSTGTGGLGSSGANVLTF
TRBJ1-5	.	.	TRBV7-9	TGTGCCAGCAGCCATCTCGGTAATCAGCCCCAGCATTTT	CASSHLGNQPQHF
TRBJ2-5	.	.	TRBV29-1	TGCAGCGTTATTGAGGCGGGGCTGGAGACCCAGTACTTC	CSVIEAGLETQYF
TRBJ1-1	.	.	TRBV28	TGTGCCAGCAGTTTGGCCGGGACTGCCTCGAACACTGAAGCTTTCTTT	CASSLAGTASNTEAFF
TRBJ2-5	.	.	TRBV12-3/TRBV12-4	TGTGCCAGCAGGAATGGCCCTGAAGAGACCCAGTACTTC	CASRNGPEETQYF
TRBJ2-1	.	.	TRBV7-9	TGTGCCAGCAGCTTAGGGCTAGCCAATGAGCAGTTCTTC	CASSLGLANEQFF
TRBJ1-5	.	.	TRBV16	TGTGCCAGCAGCCGCGCACGGGGGGTCAATCAGCCCCAGCATTTT	CASSRARGVNQPQHF
TRBJ1-1	.	.	TRBV28	TGTGCCAGCAGGGGGACAACGAACACTGAAGCTTTCTTT	CASRGTTNTEAFF
TRBJ2-2	once	.	TRBV11-2	TGTGCCAGCAGCCCGCTAGTCGGGGAGCTGTTTTTT	CASSPLVGELFF
TRBJ2-3	.	TRBD2	TRBV5-8	TGTGCCAGCAGCCGGCGCAGCGGGACGGGGACAGATACGCAGTATTTT	CASSRRSGTGTDTQYF
TRBJ2-2	.	.	TRBV11-2	TGTGCCAGCAGCGCGCGACTAGGAACCGGGGAGCTGTTTTTT	CASSARLGTGELFF
TRBJ2-7	.	TRBD2	TRBV5-1	TGCGCCAGCAGCTTGGAAGCGGGGAAGGGCGAGCAGTACTTC	CASSLEAGKGEQYF
TRBJ1-4	.	TRBD1	TRBV28	TGTGCCAGCAGTGCGAGGGGACAGGGGGCTGAAAAACTGTTTTTT	CASSARGQGAEKLFF
TRBJ1-2	.	.	TRBV6-5	TGTGCCAGCAGTTACTCGACCGGGAACTATGGCTACACCTTC	CASSYSTGNYGYTF
TRBJ2-3	.	.	TRBV28	TGTGCCAGCAGTTCTGATACGCAGTATTTT	CASSSDTQYF
TRBJ2-7	once	TRBD1	TRBV28	TGTGCCAGCAGCGCCGGGACAGGGGGATCAATTCTCCACGAGCAGTACTTC	CASSAGTGGSILHEQYF
TRBJ2-6	.	.	TRBV6-5	TGTGCCAGCAGTTCCCCCAGGACAGTAAAGGCCAACGTCCTGACTTTC	CASSSPRTVKANVLTF
TRBJ2-5	.	TRBD1	TRBV18	TGTGCCAGCTCACCTCAGGACAGGGGTGGCGGGGAGACCCAGTACTTC	CASSPQDRGGGETQYF
TRBJ2-7	.	TRBD2	TRBV29-1	TGCAGCGTTGCCAAGGGGACTAGCGGGAGCTACGAGCAGTACTTC	CSVAKGTSGSYEQYF
TRBJ1-1	.	.	TRBV28	TGTGCCAGCAGTTTATTGTCAGGGTTGAACACTGAAGCTTTCTTT	CASSLLSGLNTEAFF
TRBJ2-7	.	.	TRBV2	TGTGCCAGCATAGACAGGCCGTCCTACGAGCAGTACTTC	CASIDRPSYEQYF
TRBJ2-7	many	.	TRBV6-6	TGTGCCAGCAGCGCATCAGGTGACAACTCCTACGAGCAGTACTTC	CASSASGDNSYEQYF